One and the same sample provided the 13 T cell receptor beta chains below, sequenced in a study of T cells in Graves' hyperthyroidism and ophthalmopathy. RNA transcripts provided the source from which TCR beta CDR3 regions were amplified. TCR CDR3 underwent first-round RT-PCR with the HTBI primer set. TCRdb reprocessed the multiplex PCR reads via MiXCR and lists one record per CDR3 protein. The sample includes approximately 250,000 distinct CDR3 sequences, almost 25% of them seen just once. The specimen was blood. These receptors were obtained from a woman in her forties with Graves' ophthalmopathy.

At least ten counts were recorded for this clonotype. The rearrangement uses TRBV20-1 and TRBJ1-2; D not resolved. Germline lookup yields CDR1 DFQATT and CDR2 SNEGSKA (reference sequence). The CDR3 is made up of 14 amino acids. Trimming pared 2 bases from V and 2 bases from J, leaving 12 bases between. Written as DNA, the CDR3 is TGCAGTGCTAGACTCCCGTACATGAACTATGGCTACACCTTC. Translated, it gives CSARLPYMNYGYTF.

This clonotype appeared many times. The J gene is TRBJ2-7, the V gene TRBV7-9; maybe TRBD2 (6 bases). From germline, CDR1 is SEHNR and CDR2 FQNEAQ (reference sequence). The CDR3 sequence is 13 residues long. Between the trimmed V and J ends, which lost 7 bases and 2 bases, there was a span of 12 bases. CDR3 amino acids: CASTDGRTYEQYF. The CDR3 DNA sequence: TGTGCCAGCACCGATGGGAGGACCTACGAGCAGTACTTC.

This clonotype was seen at least ten times. The chain recombines TRBV11-2 with TRBJ2-2, with D perhaps matching TRBD2 (5 bases). There are 14 residues in the CDR3. Trimming shortened V by 5 bases and J by 0 bases, and 7 bases separated the two germline ends. CDR1 SGHAT and CDR2 FQNNGV come from the germline V gene. The CDR3: CASSVGANTGELFF. CDR3 DNA sequence: TGTGCCAGCAGCGTGGGAGCGAACACCGGGGAGCTGTTTTTT.

This clonotype has at least ten counts. The CDR3 here is CASSVGPGGTYEQYF. The CDR3 bases are TGTGCCAGCAGCGTAGGTCCCGGGGGTACCTACGAGCAGTACTTC. The J gene is TRBJ2-7, the V gene TRBV9; weak D call: TRBD2 (6 bases). From germline, CDR1 is SGDLS and CDR2 YYNGEE. The V and J ends lost 0 bases and 2 bases respectively, with 12 bases between them. The CDR3 is 15 residues long.

The sample holds a few counts of this clonotype. This could be a read error, since a much larger clone is one nucleotide away. The rearrangement uses TRBV6-1 and TRBJ1-2, with D perhaps TRBD1 (5 bases). Germline assignment: CDR1 MNHNS and CDR2 SASEGT. CDR3 size: 14 residues. V was trimmed by 8 bases and J by 2 bases, leaving 15 bases between them. The CDR3 DNA reads TGTGCCAGCTCACCACCGGGGGGGAACTATGGCTACACCTTC. As protein: CASSPPGGNYGYTF.

This clonotype was seen at least ten times. This chain connects TRBV28 to TRBJ2-6; 10 bases fit TRBD1. The CDR3 spans 16 residues. The V segment lost 4 bases and the J segment 4 bases; nucleotides outside the gene matches: 4. Germline CDR1 and CDR2: MDHEN and SYDVKM. The CDR3 loop is CASSSGQGGGANVLTF. The CDR3 DNA is TGTGCCAGCAGTTCTGGACAGGGGGGAGGGGCCAACGTCCTGACTTTC.

This clonotype was counted at least ten times. The CDR3 nucleotides are TGTGCCAGCTCACCGAGCCTAGCGGGAGGTAGAACCGGGGAGCTGTTTTTT. It specifies CASSPSLAGGRTGELFF. V is TRBV18 and J is TRBJ2-2; 11 bases match TRBD2. CDR1 and CDR2 (germline): KGHSH, LQKENI. The junction had 8 bases not matched to a gene; V was cut back by 3 bases and J by 5 bases. The CDR3 extends over 17 amino acids.

This rearrangement joins TRBV24-1 to TRBJ2-5, with D perhaps matching TRBD2 (5 bases). The CDR3 length is 15 residues. V lost 4 bases and J lost 3, with 14 bases in between. Looked up from germline, CDR1 is KGHDR and CDR2 is SFDVKD. CDR3 in amino acids: CATSDPRGQEETQYF. CDR3 bases: TGTGCCACCAGTGACCCACGCGGGCAAGAAGAGACCCAGTACTTC.

This clonotype showed up many times. The chain couples TRBV20-1 to TRBJ2-7, with D hard to call. This CDR3 spans 11 amino acids. With 4 bases removed from V and 4 bases from J, the gap between germline ends came to 8 bases. Germline V CDR1 and CDR2: DFQATT, SNEGSKA (reference sequence). Written as DNA, the CDR3 is TGCAGTGCTAAGTTAGGGTACGAGCAGTACTTC. This encodes CSAKLGYEQYF.

V and J are TRBV6-5 and TRBJ2-7; a possible D gene is TRBD2 (6 bases). CDR1 and CDR2 from the germline V gene are MNHEY and SVGAGI. Trimming removed 8 bases at V and 7 bases at J, with 12 bases between. This CDR3 spans 11 amino acids. The CDR3 loop reads CASRLEGEQYF. CDR3 nucleotides: TGTGCCAGCCGTTTGGAGGGGGAGCAGTACTTC.

This clonotype was picked up many times. The chain uses TRBV20-1 and TRBJ2-7; D is unresolved. The V end lost 1 base, the J end lost 4 bases, and 14 bases lay between the germline ends. CDR3 length: 14 residues. Germline-derived CDR1 and CDR2 are DFQATT and SNEGSKA (reference sequence). The chain's CDR3 is CSARGYGYQYEQYF. CDR3 nucleotides: TGCAGTGCTAGAGGCTATGGATACCAGTACGAGCAGTACTTC.

The CDR3 DNA sequence: TGTGCCAGCTCACCACCGAATGGAATATCTAGAAACACCATATATTTT. As protein: CASSPPNGISRNTIYF. The chain links TRBV18 to TRBJ1-3; D call uncertain. Trimming shortened V by 0 bases and J by 5 bases, and 14 bases separated the two germline ends. From germline, CDR1 is KGHSH and CDR2 LQKENI. The CDR3 is made up of 16 amino acids.

The chain links TRBV12-3 or TRBV12-4 to TRBJ1-1; perhaps TRBD1 as D (6 bases). The CDR3 sequence is 13 residues long. V lost 1 base and J lost 6, with 9 bases in between. DNA for the CDR3: TGTGCCAGCAGTTTAGTAGGGGGGCCTGAAGCTTTCTTT. Translation gives CASSLVGGPEAFF.